The 20 T cell receptor beta chains listed next were all sequenced from one sample in a study of T cell changes during pregnancy in multiple sclerosis. Clones were sequenced by immunoSEQ multiplex PCR, and TCRdb holds only the in-frame ones, with some missing. The repertoire consists of tens of thousands of clones, with 75% to 90% occurring once and the leading ten covering about 4.4%. Sequencing was performed on CD8+ T cells from peripheral blood mononuclear cells, taken after pregnancy. These TCRs come from a female donor with multiple sclerosis, enrolled in a pregnancy study.

V gene TRBV19 combines with J gene TRBJ2-5; weak D call: TRBD2 (6 bases). This CDR3 has 16 residues. Trimming cost V 0 bases and J 5 bases, with 16 bases left between them. Germline lookup yields CDR1 LNHDA and CDR2 SQIVND (reference sequence). The CDR3 DNA follows: TGTGCCAGTAGTATAGATCATGCGGGGTCGTGGGAGACCCAGTACTTC. Its protein is CASSIDHAGSWETQYF.

The chain recombines TRBV6-6 with TRBJ2-7, with D perhaps TRBD1 (6 bases). The CDR3 spans 14 residues. Germline-derived CDR1 and CDR2 are MNHNY and SVGAGI (reference sequence). V was clipped by 2 bases and J by 0 bases, with 8 bases between them. The CDR3 here is CASSYGTNSYEQYF. As DNA, the CDR3 is TGTGCCAGCAGTTACGGGACAAACTCCTACGAGCAGTACTTC.

The chain carries TRBV19 and TRBJ2-7, with D perhaps matching TRBD1 (6 bases). V lost 3 bases to trimming and J lost 5 bases, with 14 bases between them. The CDR3 is 14 residues long. Germline CDR1 and CDR2: LNHDA and SQIVND (reference sequence). The CDR3 nucleotides are TGTGCCAGTAGTATCTTCCAGGGGTTGGACGAGCAGTACTTC. Translation: CASSIFQGLDEQYF. Based on the CDR3 plus reference TRBV19 and TRBJ2-7, the full variable domain is DGGITQSPKYLFRKEGQNVTLSCEQNLNHDAMYWYRQDPGQGLRLIYYSQIVNDFQKGDIAEGYSVSREKKESFPLTVTSAQKNPTAFYLCASSIFQGLDEQYFGPGTRLTVT.

The chain uses TRBV5-6 and TRBJ2-2; TRBD1 matches at 8 bases. CDR3 length equals 15 residues. Germline assignment: CDR1 SGHDT and CDR2 YYEEEE. J was trimmed by 5 bases and V by 4 bases; bases with no gene match: 7. CDR3 DNA sequence: TGTGCCAGCAGCACAGGGGGTATTCGGACCGGGGAGCTGTTTTTT. Protein product: CASSTGGIRTGELFF.

The gene calls are TRBV9 and TRBJ2-5; 8 nucleotides align to TRBD1. The CDR3 has 15 residues. In germline, CDR1 is SGDLS, CDR2 YYNGEE. V dropped 3 bases and J dropped 1; count of bases not matched to a gene: 5. The CDR3 loop reads CASSAGQALQETQYF. The CDR3, as DNA: TGTGCCAGCAGCGCGGGACAGGCCCTCCAAGAGACCCAGTACTTC.

The V gene is TRBV5-1, the J gene TRBJ1-4, with 7 bases that match TRBD1. Per the germline V gene, CDR1 is SGHRS and CDR2 is YFSETQ. CDR3 size: 14 residues. Trimming took 3 bases from V and 7 from J; bases not matched to a gene: 6. In DNA form, the CDR3 reads TGCGCCAGCAGCTCGGACAGGAAATTTGAAAAACTGTTTTTT. Protein: CASSSDRKFEKLFF.

V is TRBV5-6 and J is TRBJ2-1; 7 bases are shared with TRBD2. With V trimmed by 0 bases and J by 7 bases, 7 bases remained unmatched. Germline V gene data show CDR1 as SGHDT and CDR2 as YYEEEE. The CDR3 extends over 15 amino acids. The CDR3 bases are TGTGCCAGCAGCTTGGATACTAGCGCGTTTAATGAGCAGTTCTTC. Its translation: CASSLDTSAFNEQFF. Drawing the rest from reference TRBV5-6 and TRBJ2-1, the complete variable domain is DAGVTQSPTHLIKTRGQQVTLRCSPKSGHDTVSWYQQALGQGPQFIFQYYEEEERQRGNFPDRFSGHQFPNYSSELNVNALLLGDSALYLCASSLDTSAFNEQFFGPGTRLTVL.

This clone was observed a handful of times. The rearrangement joins TRBV6-5 to TRBJ1-2; 7 positions agree with TRBD1. CDR3 length: 12 amino acids. From germline, CDR1 is MNHEY and CDR2 SVGAGI. V lost 5 bases and J lost 8; bases outside the gene matches: 5. This CDR3 is CASSTTGSGYTF. As DNA, the CDR3 is TGTGCCAGCAGTACGACAGGGAGCGGCTACACCTTC.

The V and J genes are TRBV5-6 and TRBJ2-3, with 7 bases identical to TRBD1. The trim removed 4 bases at V and 1 base at J, leaving 3 bases unmatched. Germline V gene lookup returns CDR1 SGHDT and CDR2 YYEEEE. The CDR3 is 14 amino acids. The CDR3 DNA is TGTGCCAGCAGCACCGGACAGGGCACAGATACGCAGTATTTT. Its translation is CASSTGQGTDTQYF.

The rearrangement uses TRBV5-4 and TRBJ2-1, with 10 bases aligning to TRBD2. The length of the CDR3 is 13 residues. CDR1 and CDR2 (germline): SGHNT, YYREEE (reference sequence). The trim removed 1 base at V and 9 bases at J, leaving 1 base unmatched. The CDR3 spells CASSLRLAGEQFF. The CDR3 bases are TGTGCCAGCAGCTTGAGACTAGCGGGTGAGCAGTTCTTC.

The chain couples TRBV7-6 to TRBJ2-3, with D hard to call. The CDR3 covers 15 residues. Germline lookup yields CDR1 SGHVS and CDR2 FNYEAQ. The germline V and J ends were trimmed by 1 base and 6 bases, with 14 bases remaining between them. The CDR3 nucleotides are TGTGCCAGCAGCTTAGGAGCAGAGGCGCCGGATACGCAGTATTTT. Protein: CASSLGAEAPDTQYF.

The rearrangement links TRBV19 to TRBJ1-2; D is perhaps TRBD1 (5 bases). V lost 7 bases and J 6 bases, leaving 21 bases between the germline ends. CDR3 length: 15 residues. The germline gives CDR1 LNHDA, CDR2 SQIVND (reference sequence). This CDR3 is CASTTAEGRLNGYTF. In DNA, the CDR3 is TGTGCCAGTACTACCGCGGAGGGGAGGCTTAATGGCTACACCTTC.

This chain joins TRBV7-8 and TRBJ1-5; the D gene is possibly TRBD1 (6 bases). The V and J ends lost 8 bases and 4 bases respectively, with 12 bases between them. The CDR3 totals 13 residues. CDR1 SGHVS and CDR2 FQNEAQ come from the germline V gene. This chain's CDR3 is CASAGVENQPQHF. The CDR3 DNA sequence: TGTGCCAGCGCAGGGGTTGAGAATCAGCCCCAGCATTTT.

This clone was picked up a small number of times. This sequence joins TRBV5-1 and TRBJ2-1, with D possibly TRBD1 on 6 matching bases. The germline V and J ends were trimmed by 1 base and 4 bases, with 12 bases remaining between them. The CDR3 has 15 residues. CDR1 SGHRS and CDR2 YFSETQ come from the germline V gene. Here the CDR3 reads CASSLWLDSYNEQFF. Here the CDR3 DNA reads TGCGCCAGCAGCTTGTGGCTGGACAGTTACAATGAGCAGTTCTTC.

This clone has only a few counts. The chain uses TRBV18 and TRBJ1-2; 8 nucleotides agree with TRBD1. Germline V gene sequence: CDR1 KGHSH, CDR2 LQKENI. The trim removed 1 base at V and 7 bases at J, leaving 11 bases unmatched. The CDR3 totals 16 residues. CDR3 DNA sequence: TGTGCCAGCTCACCACTCCTACAGGGGGTGGACGCTGGCTACACCTTC. It encodes CASSPLLQGVDAGYTF.

The rearrangement joins TRBV7-6 to TRBJ2-7, with D hard to call. The germline CDR1 and CDR2 sequences are SGHVS and FNYEAQ. Trimming took 2 bases from V and 3 from J, leaving 11 bases between them. The CDR3 consists of 14 residues. CDR3 amino acids: CASSLIDTGYEQYF. CDR3 in DNA: TGTGCCAGCAGCTTAATAGACACCGGCTACGAGCAGTACTTC.

This rearrangement joins TRBV10-3 to TRBJ1-1; D gene unclear. V gave up 0 bases and J gave up 5 bases, with 10 bases separating them. Germline V gene sequence: CDR1 ENHRY, CDR2 SYGVKD. The CDR3 length is 14 residues. The CDR3 DNA sequence: TGTGCCATCAGTGAGTCCGGGGTGTATACTGAAGCTTTCTTT. Protein sequence: CAISESGVYTEAFF.

The chain combines TRBV19 with TRBJ2-7; maybe TRBD2 (6 bases). The germline gives CDR1 LNHDA, CDR2 SQIVND (reference sequence). Between the trimmed V and J ends, which lost 10 bases and 5 bases, there was a span of 18 bases. The length of the CDR3 is 13 residues. CDR3 nucleotide sequence: TGTGCCACCCGCCCGGGGCCGGGGGACGAGCAGTACTTC. Its translation is CATRPGPGDEQYF.

The chain employs TRBV2 and TRBJ1-4; TRBD1 matches 7 bases. The CDR3 runs 19 residues. Trimming cost V 7 bases and J 0 bases; bases outside gene matches: 17. The germline V gene has CDR1 SNHLY and CDR2 FYNNEI. CDR3 sequence (DNA): TGTGCCAGCATCGGGGGCCCGACAGGGTTAGGGGCAACTAATGAAAAACTGTTTTTT. Translating it yields CASIGGPTGLGATNEKLFF. The entire variable domain, with the rest obtained from reference TRBV2 and TRBJ1-4, is as follows: EPEVTQTPSHQVTQMGQEVILRCVPISNHLYFYWYRQILGQKVEFLVSFYNNEISEKSEIFDDQFSVERPDGSNFTLKIRSTKLEDSAMYFCASIGGPTGLGATNEKLFFGSGTQLSVL.

V is TRBV5-6 and J is TRBJ1-2; 9 bases are shared with TRBD1. CDR1 SGHDT and CDR2 YYEEEE come from the germline V gene. Trimming took 2 bases from V and 4 from J; bases not matched to a gene: 3. CDR3 length: 14 amino acids. CDR3 loop: CASSFGTGLYGYTF. The CDR3 bases are TGTGCCAGCAGCTTCGGGACAGGGCTCTATGGCTACACCTTC.